A selection of T cell receptor beta chains follows, all from one sample in a study of T cell repertoires in ileal Crohn's disease. Here immunoSEQ multiplex PCR was the method, and the copy in TCRdb shows in-frame clones only, minus some. The sample has about 5,000 clones; around 80% are singletons. The source material was ileal tissue. The receptor source for this set is an adult with Crohn's disease. The CDR3 runs from the conserved cysteine through the conserved F or W. D genes are given only for firm matches. The size of a clone is reported for some rows only, either as once, few or many, or as a class for expanded clones.

>-|TRBV19|-|TRBJ1-2
TGTGCCAGTAGTATTCCGGGGGGCAGGGGCCGCGCCAGAGGCTATGGCTACGCCTTC
CASSIPGGRGRARGYGYAF
>-|TRBV7-9|-|TRBJ1-4
TGTGCCAGCAGCTTAGGCGGGGATCGCAATGAAAAACTGTTTTTT
CASSLGGDRNEKLFF
>-|TRBV7-9|-|TRBJ1-4
TGTGCCAGCAGCCCCCCGGGCCCACGGGGAGAAAAACTGTTTTTT
CASSPPGPRGEKLFF
>TRBD1|TRBV13|once|TRBJ1-2
TGTGCCAGCAGCTTACGACAGGGGAGTGGCTACACCTTC
CASSLRQGSGYTF
>-|TRBV30|-|TRBJ1-1
TGTGCCTGGAGCGAAACAGAGAACACTGAAGCTTTCTTT
CAWSETENTEAFF
>-|TRBV6-6|-|TRBJ1-5
TGTGCCAGCAGTAAACAGGGATATAGCAATCAGCCCCAGCATTTT
CASSKQGYSNQPQHF
>TRBD1|TRBV28|-|TRBJ1-2
TGTGCCAGCAGTTTGGGCACCCTACAGGGGAATGGCTACACCTTC
CASSLGTLQGNGYTF
>TRBD1|TRBV28|-|TRBJ2-7
TGTGCCAGCAGCGTACTTTCGGGACAGGGCCTCTACGAGCAGTACTTC
CASSVLSGQGLYEQYF
>TRBD2|TRBV30|-|TRBJ2-1
TGTGCCTGGAGTGTACTAGCGGGGGGAAATGAGCAGTTCTTC
CAWSVLAGGNEQFF
>-|TRBV11-2|-|TRBJ2-7
TGTGCCAGCAGCTTGAGCACTCTTCCGGGACTGGCAAACGAGCAGTACTTC
CASSLSTLPGLANEQYF
>-|TRBV5-6|-|TRBJ1-5
TGTGCCAGCAGCATTTCTGGGTGGGAGAGAAGCAATCAGCCCCAGCATTTT
CASSISGWERSNQPQHF